This TCR beta chain was observed in a study of response to subunit inactivated influenza vaccine. Study outcomes and limitations: Seasonal influenza vaccination, on each occasion, was suggested by the authors to recruit few new T cells.

This clonotype was seen a few times. The antigen is undetermined. Each CDR3 protein is one row after TCRdb ran MiXCR on the RT-PCR reads. The data contain about 500,000 distinct CDR3 sequences, more than 15% of them singletons. From germline, CDR1 is MNHNY and CDR2 SVGAGI (reference sequence). V dropped 6 bases and J dropped 3 bases, with 8 bases sitting between them. This CDR3 contains 13 residues. The material sequenced was CD4+ T cells sorted from PBMCs, taken about 24 months after vaccination. This TCR derives from a man in his fifties or sixties who received an inactivated influenza vaccine. This rearrangement joins TRBV6-6 to TRBJ2-2; D gene unclear. The CDR3 sequence: CASRSVDTGELFF. The CDR3 nucleotides read TGTGCCAGCAGATCCGTGGACACCGGGGAGCTGTTTTTT.